The 22 T cell receptor beta chains presented below share a single source sample, sequenced in a study of response to subunit inactivated influenza vaccine. TCRdb independently ran MiXCR on the RT-PCR reads; one entry per CDR3 protein. The table shows around 520,000 distinct CDR3 sequences, with 12% occurring only once. The sample consisted of PBMCs from blood, taken on the day of vaccination. Every receptor here comes from a man between 50 and 59 years old who received an inactivated influenza vaccine.

The chain links TRBV2 to TRBJ2-3; 9 bases line up with TRBD1. This CDR3 spans 13 amino acids. Trimming removed 4 bases from V and 7 bases from J; junction bases left unmatched: 3. Germline V gene lookup returns CDR1 SNHLY and CDR2 FYNNEI. As DNA, the CDR3 is TGTGCCAGCAGTGGACAGGGGGATTATACGCAGTATTTT. The encoded protein is CASSGQGDYTQYF.

This clonotype was recorded many times. CDR3 loop: CASSVMNTEAFF. CDR3 sequence (DNA): TGTGCCAGCAGCGTAATGAACACTGAAGCTTTCTTT. The V call is TRBV5-5, the J call TRBJ1-1, with D unresolved. The CDR3 contains 12 residues. Germline lookup yields CDR1 SGHKS and CDR2 YYEKEE (reference sequence). Trimming took off 4 bases at V and 0 bases at J, with 4 bases between the two ends.

This clonotype was observed a few times. This chain connects TRBV23-1 to TRBJ1-6; D perhaps matches TRBD1 (5 bases). TRBV23-1 is an ORF, with its function uncertain. Trimming cost V 6 bases and J 2 bases, with 17 bases left between them. The CDR3 contains 17 residues. CDR3 region: CASSPAAGLAYNSPLHF. The CDR3 coding sequence is TGCGCCAGCAGCCCCGCTGCAGGGCTCGCCTATAATTCACCCCTCCACTTT.

V usage is TRBV7-9 and J usage is TRBJ2-5; TRBD1 agrees at 9 bases. J lost 4 bases, V lost 5 bases, and 11 bases had no gene match. Looked up from germline, CDR1 is SEHNR and CDR2 is FQNEAQ (reference sequence). The CDR3 consists of 16 residues. The CDR3, as DNA: TGTGCCAGCAGCCCTTACAGGGGGCAAGATCTAGAGACCCAGTACTTC. Encoded protein: CASSPYRGQDLETQYF.

This clonotype was observed once. Given a much more abundant clone one base away, this may be a read error. The chain is built from TRBV5-1 and TRBJ2-7; no clear D gene. This CDR3 has 15 residues. Germline values: CDR1 SGHRS, CDR2 YFSETQ. Here the CDR3 reads CASSLEALSSNEQYF. Written as DNA, the CDR3 is TGCGCCAGCAGCTTGGAGGCTCTTAGCTCCAACGAGCAGTACTTC. Full variable domain (missing parts from reference TRBV5-1 and TRBJ2-7): KAGVTQTPRYLIKTRGQQVTLSCSPISGHRSVSWYQQTPGQGLQFLFEYFSETQRNKGNFPGRFSGRQFSNSRSEMNVSTLELGDSALYLCASSLEALSSNEQYFGPGTRLTVT.

V gene TRBV4-2 combines with J gene TRBJ2-1, with D tentatively TRBD2 (6 bases). V lost 4 bases and J lost 10, with 20 bases in between. Germline V lookup: CDR1 LGHNA, CDR2 YNFKEQ. This CDR3 is 15 amino acids long. This chain's CDR3 is CASSPRDSQSREQFF. Written as DNA, the CDR3 is TGTGCCAGCAGCCCCCGGGACTCCCAATCTCGCGAGCAGTTCTTC.

In this sample, this clonotype turned up many times. The rearrangement uses TRBV2 and TRBJ1-5; no reliable D call. Germline values: CDR1 SNHLY, CDR2 FYNNEI. The CDR3 is 15 amino acids. V shed 4 bases and J shed 5 bases, with 15 bases lying between them. CDR3 DNA: TGTGCCAGCAGTGTAGGCGAAGGGAGCTATCAGCCCCAGCATTTT. Translated, it gives CASSVGEGSYQPQHF.

This clonotype was recorded at least ten times. The chain couples TRBV3-1 to TRBJ1-6, with 7 bases aligning to TRBD1. This CDR3 is built from 16 residues. V trimming: 1 base; J trimming: 4 bases; junction bases outside the gene matches: 4. CDR1 is LGHDT, CDR2 YNNKEL, per germline (reference sequence). CDR3: CASSQGPGQYNSPLHF. The CDR3 DNA reads as TGTGCCAGCAGCCAAGGACCGGGACAGTATAATTCACCCCTCCACTTT.

The CDR3 nucleotides read TGCGCCAGCAGCTTGGGGGACAGTCGATTCACCTATGGCTACACCTTC. This translates into CASSLGDSRFTYGYTF. The rearrangement links TRBV5-1 to TRBJ1-2; 7 bases are a match to TRBD1. CDR1 is SGHRS, CDR2 YFSETQ, per germline. Trimming at V came to 0 bases and at J to 4 bases, leaving 9 bases not matched to a gene. There are 16 residues in the CDR3.

This clonotype came up a few times. The CDR3 loop is CAISVGGDTQYF. The CDR3 DNA follows: TGTGCCATCAGTGTGGGAGGGGATACGCAGTATTTT. The chain is built from TRBV10-3 and TRBJ2-3; TRBD2 matches 7 bases. The CDR3 covers 12 residues. Germline V gene lookup returns CDR1 ENHRY and CDR2 SYGVKD. Trimming cost V 4 bases and J 6 bases; bases outside gene matches: 1.

This clonotype was seen at least ten times. The J gene is TRBJ2-3, the V gene TRBV7-9, with no clear D. Trimming stripped 5 bases from V and 6 bases from J, with 12 bases between. CDR1 SEHNR and CDR2 FQNEAQ come from the germline V gene (reference sequence). This CDR3 region has 13 residues. The CDR3 region has the DNA TGTGCCAGCAGCCGCGCTCCCGAGGATACGCAGTATTTT. Protein sequence: CASSRAPEDTQYF.

This chain joins TRBV9 and TRBJ2-2; no reliable D call. The CDR3 runs 14 residues. V was pared by 0 bases and J by 4 bases, with 7 bases between. The germline V gene encodes CDR1 SGDLS and CDR2 YYNGEE. The CDR3 loop reads CASSVDSLTGELFF. The CDR3 nucleotides read TGTGCCAGCAGCGTAGACTCACTCACCGGGGAGCTGTTTTTT.

Only a few counts were recorded for this clonotype. This chain joins TRBV29-1 and TRBJ2-7, with D maybe TRBD1 (5 bases). The germline gives CDR1 SQVTM, CDR2 ANQGSEA. The CDR3 covers 16 residues. The ends were cut back, 4 bases at V and 5 bases at J, with 24 bases in the middle. CDR3 residues: CSVGIGARKPSDEQYF. DNA for the CDR3: TGCAGCGTTGGAATTGGGGCGAGGAAGCCTAGTGACGAGCAGTACTTC.

This clonotype showed up many times. The chain employs TRBV6-2 or TRBV6-3 and TRBJ1-1; perhaps TRBD1 as D (6 bases). Germline values: CDR1 MNHEY, CDR2 SVGEGT. The V end lost 2 bases, the J end lost 0 bases, and 13 bases lay between the germline ends. CDR3 size: 16 residues. The CDR3 spells CASSYGQRQMNTEAFF. The CDR3, as DNA: TGTGCCAGCAGTTACGGACAGCGTCAAATGAACACTGAAGCTTTCTTT.

This clonotype was recorded a few times. V is TRBV9 and J is TRBJ1-2; 8 nucleotides line up with TRBD1. CDR1 SGDLS and CDR2 YYNGEE come from the germline V gene. The CDR3 runs 15 residues. The J segment lost 3 bases and the V segment lost 0 bases, leaving 4 bases of the junction unmatched. As DNA, the CDR3 is TGTGCCAGCAGCGTAGGAGCAGGGGGCGACTATGGCTACACCTTC. The encoded protein is CASSVGAGGDYGYTF.

The chain employs TRBV7-2 and TRBJ2-6; D is possibly TRBD1 or TRBD2 (5 bases each). Germline loops: CDR1 SGHTA, CDR2 FQGNSA. V lost 1 base and J 2 bases, leaving 6 bases between the germline ends. There are 15 residues in the CDR3. This CDR3 reads CASSLGGAGANVLTF. The CDR3 DNA is TGTGCCAGCAGCTTAGGAGGGGCTGGGGCCAACGTCCTGACTTTC.

The table lists this clonotype with a count of one. The chain employs TRBV28 and TRBJ2-3; D not certain. Trimming removed 6 bases from V and 2 bases from J, with 9 bases in between. The CDR3 runs to 13 residues. Germline V gives CDR1 MDHEN, CDR2 SYDVKM. CDR3 DNA: TGTGCCAGCAGCCTAACCGACACAGATACGCAGTATTTT. This sequence encodes CASSLTDTDTQYF.

This clonotype came up a few times. V and J are TRBV21-1 and TRBJ2-3. TRBV21-1 is a recognized pseudogene. This CDR3 spans 16 amino acids. CDR3 amino acids: CASSLPMRPKGDTQYF. The CDR3 region has the DNA TGTGCCAGCAGCTTACCTATGAGACCTAAAGGAGATACGCAGTATTTT.

This clonotype appeared a few times. The rearrangement joins TRBV7-9 to TRBJ1-1, with D perhaps TRBD1 (5 bases). The V end was cut by 1 base, the J end by 1 base, with 10 bases between. The CDR3 sequence is 15 residues long. CDR1 is SEHNR and CDR2 is FQNEAQ in the germline V gene (reference sequence). CDR3 loop: CASSLGDSRNTEAFF. The CDR3, as DNA: TGTGCCAGCAGCTTAGGTGACAGTCGGAACACTGAAGCTTTCTTT.

This chain joins TRBV28 and TRBJ2-7; 9 bases agree with TRBD2. This CDR3 spans 14 amino acids. Germline V CDR1 and CDR2: MDHEN, SYDVKM. Trimming removed 7 bases from V and 7 bases from J; junction bases left unmatched: 11. The CDR3 DNA is TGTGCCAGCACGGGGACTAGCCCCCGCTGGGAGCAGTACTTC. Translation: CASTGTSPRWEQYF. The full variable domain, with the rest looked up from reference TRBV28 and TRBJ2-7, is DVKVTQSSRYLVKRTGEKVFLECVQDMDHENMFWYRQDPGLGLRLIYFSYDVKMKEKGDIPEGYSVSREKKERFSLILESASTNQTSMYLCASTGTSPRWEQYFGPGTRLTVT.

V usage is TRBV7-2 and J usage is TRBJ2-1; D possibly uses TRBD1 or TRBD2 (5 bases each). The V end lost 3 bases, the J end lost 12 bases, and 12 bases lay between the germline ends. The CDR3 runs 12 residues. Per germline, CDR1 SGHTA and CDR2 FQGNSA. The CDR3 reads CASSFLAGGQFF. The DNA for the CDR3 is TGTGCCAGCAGCTTCTTGGCTGGGGGGCAGTTCTTC.

This clonotype was seen ten or more times. The chain has TRBV7-2 and TRBJ2-1, with D perhaps TRBD1 (5 bases). This CDR3 is built from 15 residues. CDR1 and CDR2 (germline): SGHTA, FQGNSA. The V end was cut by 2 bases, the J end by 3 bases, with 11 bases between. CDR3 sequence reads: CASSLRTGNYNEQFF. CDR3 DNA sequence: TGTGCCAGCAGCTTACGAACAGGCAACTACAATGAGCAGTTCTTC.